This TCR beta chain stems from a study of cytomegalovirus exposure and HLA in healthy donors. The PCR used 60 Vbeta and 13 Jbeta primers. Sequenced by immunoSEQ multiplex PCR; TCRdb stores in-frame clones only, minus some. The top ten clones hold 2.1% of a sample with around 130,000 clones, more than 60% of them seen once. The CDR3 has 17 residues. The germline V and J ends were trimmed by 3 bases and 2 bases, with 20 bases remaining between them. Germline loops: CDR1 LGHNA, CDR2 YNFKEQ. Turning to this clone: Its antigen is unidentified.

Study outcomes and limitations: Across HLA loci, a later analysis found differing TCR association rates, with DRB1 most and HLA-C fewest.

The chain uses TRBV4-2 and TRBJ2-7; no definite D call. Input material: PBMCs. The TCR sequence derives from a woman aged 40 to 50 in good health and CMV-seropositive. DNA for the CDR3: TGTGCCAGCAGCCAGGTCATAGATATGACTCAACCCTACGAGCAGTACTTC. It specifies CASSQVIDMTQPYEQYF.